The 21 T cell receptor beta chains reported below all come from one sample, sequenced in a study of blood T cell repertoires in COVID-19. Some clones are missing from TCRdb's copy, which holds only in-frame ones; the method was immunoSEQ multiplex PCR. The profile shows over 150,000 clones, around nine tenths of them singletons. Material: peripheral blood. The receptors shown here come from a man aged 30 to 45 with acute or convalescent COVID-19.

This clone was observed a handful of times. The V and J genes are TRBV27 and TRBJ2-5; TRBD1 agrees at 7 bases. Germline lookup yields CDR1 MNHEY and CDR2 SMNVEV (reference sequence). CDR3 length: 14 amino acids. V shed 5 bases and J 1 base; nucleotides not matched to a gene: 4. The CDR3 bases are TGTGCCAGCAGTCCTCGGACAGGCCAAGAGACCCAGTACTTC. It specifies CASSPRTGQETQYF.

V and J are TRBV6-4 and TRBJ1-2, with 7 nucleotides matching TRBD1. The trim removed 5 bases at V and 5 bases at J, leaving 5 bases unmatched. The CDR3 length is 13 residues. Germline loops: CDR1 MRHNA, CDR2 SNTAGT. The CDR3 nucleotides are TGTGCCAGCAGTCCACAACAGGGGTATGGCTACACCTTC. It codes for CASSPQQGYGYTF.

The chain employs TRBV30 and TRBJ2-2; D gene unclear. Germline CDR1 is GTSNPN and CDR2 is SVGIG (reference sequence). The V and J ends lost 0 bases and 0 bases respectively, with 5 bases between them. This CDR3 comprises 14 residues. The CDR3 bases are TGTGCCTGGAGTGTAGGAGCGAACACCGGGGAGCTGTTTTTT. Translation: CAWSVGANTGELFF.

In nucleotides, the CDR3 is TGTGCCAGCAGTTCCCGACAGGGGGTTAGTGCTGGAAACACCATATATTTT. Its protein product is CASSSRQGVSAGNTIYF. The chain has TRBV27 and TRBJ1-3, with TRBD1 matching 9 bases. Germline assignment: CDR1 MNHEY and CDR2 SMNVEV (reference sequence). J was trimmed by 2 bases and V by 4 bases; bases with no gene match: 9. The CDR3 extends over 17 amino acids.

The rearrangement joins TRBV12-5 to TRBJ1-1, with D possibly matching TRBD1 (6 bases). There are 15 residues in the CDR3. With 0 bases removed from V and 7 bases from J, the gap between germline ends came to 15 bases. The V gene's germline CDR1 is LGHNT and CDR2 FRNRAP. The CDR3 loop reads CASGLVQTGQSEAFF. Written as DNA, the CDR3 is TGTGCTAGTGGTTTGGTACAGACAGGCCAGAGTGAAGCTTTCTTT. The whole variable domain, filled in from reference TRBV12-5 and TRBJ1-1, reads DARVTQTPRHKVTEMGQEVTMRCQPILGHNTVFWYRQTMMQGLELLAYFRNRAPLDDSGMPKDRFSAEMPDATLATLKIQPSEPRDSAVYFCASGLVQTGQSEAFFGQGTRLTVV.

The rearrangement uses TRBV11-2 and TRBJ2-1, with D possibly TRBD2 on 6 matching bases. CDR1 SGHAT and CDR2 FQNNGV come from the germline V gene. V shed 1 base and J shed 2 bases, with 6 bases lying between them. This CDR3 spans 14 amino acids. In DNA form, the CDR3 reads TGTGCCAGCAGCTTAGCGGGGGCCTACAATGAGCAGTTCTTC. Its protein is CASSLAGAYNEQFF. The full variable domain, its missing parts supplied by reference TRBV11-2 and TRBJ2-1, is EAGVAQSPRYKIIEKRQSVAFWCNPISGHATLYWYQQILGQGPKLLIQFQNNGVVDDSQLPKDRFSAERLKGVDSTLKIQPAKLEDSAVYLCASSLAGAYNEQFFGPGTRLTVL.

The chain joins TRBV23-1 to TRBJ1-5; D uncertain. TRBV23-1 is marked as an open reading frame, function uncertain. V was pared by 0 bases and J by 6 bases, with 12 bases between. The CDR3 runs to 15 residues. CDR3 DNA sequence: TGCGCCAGCAGTCAATCGAGGAGGGTAGGTCAGCCCCAGCATTTT. Translation gives CASSQSRRVGQPQHF.

The V call is TRBV19, the J call TRBJ1-2; 10 positions agree with TRBD1. With 4 bases clipped from V and 4 bases from J, the junction kept 6 bases outside the gene matches. CDR1 LNHDA and CDR2 SQIVND come from the germline V gene (reference sequence). This CDR3 is built from 15 residues. The CDR3: CASSTRRTGGYGYTF. CDR3 in DNA: TGTGCCAGTAGTACCCGAAGGACAGGGGGCTATGGCTACACCTTC.

The chain recombines TRBV19 with TRBJ2-7, with 9 positions matching TRBD1. This CDR3 region has 13 residues. J was trimmed by 6 bases and V by 7 bases; bases with no gene match: 7. Per germline, CDR1 LNHDA and CDR2 SQIVND (reference sequence). The CDR3 loop reads CASTADRGSEQYF. CDR3 sequence (DNA): TGTGCCAGTACCGCCGACAGGGGGAGCGAGCAGTACTTC.

J is TRBJ2-7 and V is TRBV7-2; the D is unclear. The CDR3 totals 17 residues. CDR1 and CDR2 from the germline V gene are SGHTA and FQGNSA. The ends were cut back, 5 bases at V and 3 bases at J, with 23 bases in the middle. The CDR3 nucleotides read TGTGCCAGCAGCCGTCGTGGAGCCCCCCTTTTAAACTACGAGCAGTACTTC. As protein: CASSRRGAPLLNYEQYF.

The gene calls are TRBV6-5 and TRBJ1-1; a weak D match, TRBD1 (6 bases). Germline CDR1 MNHEY, CDR2 SVGAGI. Between the trimmed V and J ends, which lost 7 bases and 3 bases, there was a span of 9 bases. This CDR3 is 12 amino acids long. The CDR3 spells CASTRGDTEAFF. The CDR3 region has the DNA TGTGCCAGCACCAGGGGCGACACTGAAGCTTTCTTT.

V is TRBV18 and J is TRBJ1-2; D remains unclear. Deletions cut 0 bases from V and 0 bases from J, with 8 bases between. The CDR3 covers 15 residues. Germline CDR1 KGHSH, CDR2 LQKENI. CDR3 residues: CASSPPSLANYGYTF. DNA for the CDR3: TGTGCCAGCTCACCACCGAGCCTAGCTAACTATGGCTACACCTTC.

The genes are TRBV5-1 and TRBJ1-1; 8 nucleotides agree with TRBD1. Germline values: CDR1 SGHRS, CDR2 YFSETQ. The CDR3 consists of 14 residues. V dropped 2 bases and J dropped 4; count of bases not matched to a gene: 4. CDR3 nucleotides: TGCGCCAGCAGCTTCGGACAGGGCGGCACTGAAGCTTTCTTT. Its translation: CASSFGQGGTEAFF.

J is TRBJ1-6 and V is TRBV9, with D uncertain. Per germline, CDR1 SGDLS and CDR2 YYNGEE. There are 17 residues in the CDR3. V dropped 0 bases and J dropped 3 bases, with 13 bases sitting between them. In nucleotides, the CDR3 is TGTGCCAGCAGCGTAGCCACAGCTCCCCGCTATAATTCACCCCTCCACTTT. It codes for CASSVATAPRYNSPLHF.

The chain recombines TRBV7-9 with TRBJ1-2; maybe TRBD1 (5 bases). CDR3 length: 14 amino acids. Trimming stripped 8 bases from V and 4 bases from J, with 17 bases between. Germline CDR1 and CDR2: SEHNR and FQNEAQ (reference sequence). The CDR3 reads CASLRLQGGYGYTF. Here the CDR3 DNA reads TGTGCCAGCTTACGTCTCCAGGGAGGCTATGGCTACACCTTC.

A word on this clone: Other DNA sequences of this sample code for an identical CDR3. V is TRBV7-9 and J is TRBJ1-2, with D perhaps matching TRBD1 (6 bases). Trimming stripped 1 base from V and 3 bases from J, with 9 bases between. This CDR3 is built from 14 residues. Germline-derived CDR1 and CDR2 are SEHNR and FQNEAQ (reference sequence). The DNA for the CDR3 is TGTGCCAGCAGCTTAGAACAGGGACACTATGGCTACACCTTC. As protein: CASSLEQGHYGYTF.

CDR3 sequence reads: CASSLAEGTGAIGIQYF. As DNA, the CDR3 is TGCGCCAGCAGCTTGGCCGAGGGGACAGGGGCTATAGGCATTCAGTACTTC. The rearrangement links TRBV5-1 to TRBJ2-4; TRBD1 aligns across 10 bases. There are 17 residues in the CDR3. V lost 0 bases and J lost 9; bases outside the gene matches: 12. Germline V gene lookup returns CDR1 SGHRS and CDR2 YFSETQ.

The genes are TRBV5-1 and TRBJ1-1, with TRBD1 matching 7 bases. V lost 6 bases to trimming and J lost 4 bases; unmatched junction nucleotides: 9. Germline V gene lookup returns CDR1 SGHRS and CDR2 YFSETQ. The CDR3 loop spans 14 amino acids. The CDR3 DNA follows: TGCGCCAGCACAAGACAGGGAAGATCCACTGAAGCTTTCTTT. The encoded protein is CASTRQGRSTEAFF.

The rearrangement uses TRBV30 and TRBJ1-2; tentative D call: TRBD1 (6 bases). This CDR3 region has 11 residues. V was shortened by 4 bases and J by 8 bases, with 11 bases between the two germline ends. CDR1 is GTSNPN and CDR2 is SVGIG in the germline V gene (reference sequence). The CDR3, as DNA: TGTGCCTGGAACAGGGCGAAGGGCTACACCTTC. Residues: CAWNRAKGYTF.

The gene calls are TRBV30 and TRBJ1-5, with TRBD1 matching over 8 bases. Germline lookup yields CDR1 GTSNPN and CDR2 SVGIG (reference sequence). The CDR3 runs to 13 residues. V shed 6 bases and J 2 bases; nucleotides not matched to a gene: 3. The CDR3 protein is CACQGQGNQPQHF. For the CDR3, the DNA is TGTGCCTGTCAGGGACAGGGCAATCAGCCCCAGCATTTT.

The sample holds one count of this clone. This rearrangement joins TRBV6-5 to TRBJ2-1; tentatively, D is TRBD2 (5 bases). Germline assignment: CDR1 MNHEY and CDR2 SVGAGI. The CDR3 extends over 14 amino acids. V gave up 2 bases and J gave up 1 base, with 6 bases separating them. CDR3 sequence: CASSYSGSYNEQFF. CDR3 nucleotide sequence: TGTGCCAGCAGTTACAGCGGATCCTACAATGAGCAGTTCTTC.